Included here is one TCR beta chain sequence, with context. Its target is unknown. The record originates from a study of CD8+CD57+ T cells in acquired aplastic anemia. Overall study results and limits: Significance was not reached for CD8+ Simpson's diversity between patients and controls.

Researchers used genomic DNA as the template to profile TCR beta VDJ and CDR3. TCRdb recomputed calls from the reads with MiXCR, one row per CDR3 protein. The sample carries roughly 500,000 distinct CDR3 sequences, around a third recorded once. The CDR3 consists of 13 residues. Germline V CDR1 and CDR2: LNHDA, SQIVND (reference sequence). V gave up 7 bases and J gave up 8 bases, with 17 bases separating them. Patients who underwent sequencing had shown CD8+CD57+ cell expansion by flow cytometry. Therapy had not been given to patients before blood sampling. V gene TRBV19 combines with J gene TRBJ1-2; tentative D call: TRBD1 (5 bases). The source is a human donor with aplastic anemia. Sequencing input: sorted CD4+, CD8+, or CD8+CD57+ T cells (not recorded which) from PBMCs. The CDR3 loop is CASKETANRGYTF. The CDR3 DNA is TGTGCCAGTAAGGAGACAGCTAATCGAGGCTACACCTTC.